These 2 T cell receptor beta chains share one sample of origin, sequenced in a study of OX40 agonist ivuxolimab in advanced cancers. Assay: immunoSEQ multiplex PCR; the TCRdb copy retains only in-frame clones and omits some. The sample yields about 82,000 clones, 85% to 90% seen once. Sequencing was performed on CD4+ or CD8+ T cells sorted from blood, taken in a trial of the OX40 agonist ivuxolimab. The receptors were gathered from an adult with an advanced solid tumor such as melanoma, head and neck, liver or kidney cancer.

This clone appeared a single time. The V gene is TRBV18, the J gene TRBJ1-4; no definite D call. The length of the CDR3 is 15 residues. V gave up 4 bases and J gave up 0 bases, with 9 bases separating them. CDR1 is KGHSH, CDR2 LQKENI, per germline. Here the CDR3 reads CASSLAGATNEKLFF. As DNA, the CDR3 is TGTGCCAGCTCACTCGCAGGTGCAACTAATGAAAAACTGTTTTTT.

J is TRBJ2-1 and V is TRBV6-1, with unresolved D. Trimming shortened V by 2 bases and J by 3 bases, and 2 bases separated the two germline ends. CDR1 and CDR2 from the germline V gene are MNHNS and SASEGT. The CDR3 contains 12 residues. CDR3 loop: CASSESYNEQFF. In nucleotides, the CDR3 is TGTGCCAGCAGTGAAAGCTACAATGAGCAGTTCTTC.